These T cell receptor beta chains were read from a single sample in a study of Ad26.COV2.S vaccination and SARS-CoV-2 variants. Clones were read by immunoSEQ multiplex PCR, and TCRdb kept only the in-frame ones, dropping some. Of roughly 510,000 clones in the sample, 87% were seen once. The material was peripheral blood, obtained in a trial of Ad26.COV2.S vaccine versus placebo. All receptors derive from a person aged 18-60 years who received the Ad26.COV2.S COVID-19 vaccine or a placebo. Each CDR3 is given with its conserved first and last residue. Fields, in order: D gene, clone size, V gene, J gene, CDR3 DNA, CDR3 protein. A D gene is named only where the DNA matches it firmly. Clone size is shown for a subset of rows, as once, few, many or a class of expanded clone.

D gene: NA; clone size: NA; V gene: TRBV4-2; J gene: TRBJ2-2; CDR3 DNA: TGTGCCAGCAGCCCTTCACGGGCAATAACCGGGGAGCTGTTTTTT; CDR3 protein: CASSPSRAITGELFF
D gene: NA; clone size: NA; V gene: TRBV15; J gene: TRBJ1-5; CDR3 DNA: TGTGCCACCAGCACCGAATATAGCAATCAGCCCCAGCATTTT; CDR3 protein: CATSTEYSNQPQHF
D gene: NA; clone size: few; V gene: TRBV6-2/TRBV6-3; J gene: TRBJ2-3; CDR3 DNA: TGTGCCAGCAGTTACTCGATCGCGGATACAACCCAAATCACAGATACGCAGTATTTT; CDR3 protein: CASSYSIADTTQITDTQYF
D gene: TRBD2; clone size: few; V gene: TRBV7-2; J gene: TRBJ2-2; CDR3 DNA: TGTGCCAGCAGCCGGACCCTAGCGGGAGGGTTTCTCGGGGAGCTGTTTTTT; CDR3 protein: CASSRTLAGGFLGELFF
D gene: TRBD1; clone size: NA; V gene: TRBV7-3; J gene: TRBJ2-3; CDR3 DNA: TGTGCCAGCAACCAAGACAGGGCTGGTGATACGCAGTATTTT; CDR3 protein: CASNQDRAGDTQYF
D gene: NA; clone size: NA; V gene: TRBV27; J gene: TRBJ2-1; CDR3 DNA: TGTGCCAGCAGTTTAAGGACGGAGCATGAGCAGTTCTTC; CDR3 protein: CASSLRTEHEQFF
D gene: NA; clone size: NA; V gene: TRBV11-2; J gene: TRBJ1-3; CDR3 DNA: TGTGCCAGCAGCTTAGGAGTTCGGGGGGTTACTGGAAACACCATATATTTT; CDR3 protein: CASSLGVRGVTGNTIYF
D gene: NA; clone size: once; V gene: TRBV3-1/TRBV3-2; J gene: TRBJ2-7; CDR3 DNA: TGTGCCAGCAGCCAAGAATTGATCGTGACTCCCTCCTACGAGCAGTACTTC; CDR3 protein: CASSQELIVTPSYEQYF
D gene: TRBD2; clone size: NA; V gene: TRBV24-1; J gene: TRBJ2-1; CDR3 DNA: TGTGCCACCATCCGGGGGGGTTCCTACAATGAGCAGTTCTTC; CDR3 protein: CATIRGGSYNEQFF
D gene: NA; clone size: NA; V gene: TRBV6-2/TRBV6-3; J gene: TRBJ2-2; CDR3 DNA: TGTGCCAGCAGTCGTCAGGCCGACACCGGGGAGCTGTTTTTT; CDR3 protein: CASSRQADTGELFF
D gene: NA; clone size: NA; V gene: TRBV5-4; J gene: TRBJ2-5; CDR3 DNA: TGTGCCAGCAGCTTGGATGTGGCCTCGGAGACCCAGTACTTC; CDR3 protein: CASSLDVASETQYF
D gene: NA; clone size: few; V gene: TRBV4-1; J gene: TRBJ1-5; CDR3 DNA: TGCGCCAGCAGCCAAGATCTAATAAGGGGGAGGGCCCAGCATTTT; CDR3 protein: CASSQDLIRGRAQHF
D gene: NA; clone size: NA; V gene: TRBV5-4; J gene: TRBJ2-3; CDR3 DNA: TGTGCCAGCAGCGACCCAGGAACGACGACGGAGGGCCACACAGATACGCAGTATTTT; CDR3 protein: CASSDPGTTTEGHTDTQYF
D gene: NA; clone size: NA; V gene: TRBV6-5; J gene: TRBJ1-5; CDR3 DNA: TGTGCCAGCAAATTCAGCGGCAATCAGCCCCAGCATTTT; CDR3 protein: CASKFSGNQPQHF
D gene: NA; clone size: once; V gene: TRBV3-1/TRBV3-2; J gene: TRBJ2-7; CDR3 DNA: TGTGCCAGCAGCCAGACTAGGGGTCGCTACGAGCAGTACTTC; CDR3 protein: CASSQTRGRYEQYF
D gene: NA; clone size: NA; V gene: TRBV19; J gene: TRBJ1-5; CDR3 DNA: TGTGCCAGTAGTACCCAGACTGGGGGGAATCAGCCCCAGCATTTT; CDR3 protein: CASSTQTGGNQPQHF
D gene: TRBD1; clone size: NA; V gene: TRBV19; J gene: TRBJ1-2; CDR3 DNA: TGTGCCAGTAGTATAGATGGGACAGGGGGTCTCGGAGGCTACACCTTC; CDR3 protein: CASSIDGTGGLGGYTF
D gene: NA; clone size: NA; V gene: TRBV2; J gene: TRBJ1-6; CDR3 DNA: TGTGCCAGCAGTGAACAGACGTCTTCACCCCTCCACTTT; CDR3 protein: CASSEQTSSPLHF
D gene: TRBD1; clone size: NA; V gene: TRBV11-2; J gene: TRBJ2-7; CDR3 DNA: TGTGCCAGCAGCTTAGACAGGGGGCGGGCCCACGAGCAGTACTTC; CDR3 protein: CASSLDRGRAHEQYF
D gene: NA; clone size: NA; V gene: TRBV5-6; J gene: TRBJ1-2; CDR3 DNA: TGTGCCAGCAGCCCCAGCGGGCAGTCGTACACCTTC; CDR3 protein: CASSPSGQSYTF
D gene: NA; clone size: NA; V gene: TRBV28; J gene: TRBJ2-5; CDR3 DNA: TGTGCCAGCACGAGCAGGGCTGGAGAGACCCAGTACTTC; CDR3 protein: CASTSRAGETQYF
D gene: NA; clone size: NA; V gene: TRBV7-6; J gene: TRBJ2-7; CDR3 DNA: TGTGCCAGCTCGCGGGGGCGGGGCGCCTACGAGCAGTACTTC; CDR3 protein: CASSRGRGAYEQYF
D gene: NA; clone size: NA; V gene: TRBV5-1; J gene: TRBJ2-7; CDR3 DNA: TGCGCCAGCAGCCGGGACGCTAGCGAGCAGTACTTC; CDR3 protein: CASSRDASEQYF
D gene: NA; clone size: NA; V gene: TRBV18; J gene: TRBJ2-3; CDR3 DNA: TGTGCCAGCTCACCAGGCACAGATACGCAGTATTTT; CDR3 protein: CASSPGTDTQYF
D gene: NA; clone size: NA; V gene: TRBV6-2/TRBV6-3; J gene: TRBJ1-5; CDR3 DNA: TGTGCCAGCAGTCCGGGAGGCAGCACTCAGCCCCAGCATTTT; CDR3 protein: CASSPGGSTQPQHF
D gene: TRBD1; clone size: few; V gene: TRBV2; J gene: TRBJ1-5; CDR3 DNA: TGTGCCAGCAGCCCCCCGACAGGGACCTTAAGCAATCAGCCCCAGCATTTT; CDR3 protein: CASSPPTGTLSNQPQHF
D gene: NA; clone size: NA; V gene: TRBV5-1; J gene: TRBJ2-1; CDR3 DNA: TGCGCCAGCAGCTTGGAACGTTTGGGTGTGGGTTGGGGAGGAGAGCAGTTCTTC; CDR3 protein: CASSLERLGVGWGGEQFF
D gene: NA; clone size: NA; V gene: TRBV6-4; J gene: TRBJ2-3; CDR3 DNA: TGTGCCAGCAGTGACTCCTCCCCACGAAATACGCAGTATTTT; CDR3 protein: CASSDSSPRNTQYF
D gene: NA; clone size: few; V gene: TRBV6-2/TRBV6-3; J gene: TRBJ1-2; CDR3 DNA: TGTGCCAGCAGTCCCCCCGGACGGTCACTGTATGGCTACACCTTC; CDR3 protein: CASSPPGRSLYGYTF
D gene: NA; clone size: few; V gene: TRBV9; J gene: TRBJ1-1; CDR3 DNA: TGTGCCAGCAGCGTAGCCGGGGCGGACACTGAAGCTTTCTTT; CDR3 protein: CASSVAGADTEAFF